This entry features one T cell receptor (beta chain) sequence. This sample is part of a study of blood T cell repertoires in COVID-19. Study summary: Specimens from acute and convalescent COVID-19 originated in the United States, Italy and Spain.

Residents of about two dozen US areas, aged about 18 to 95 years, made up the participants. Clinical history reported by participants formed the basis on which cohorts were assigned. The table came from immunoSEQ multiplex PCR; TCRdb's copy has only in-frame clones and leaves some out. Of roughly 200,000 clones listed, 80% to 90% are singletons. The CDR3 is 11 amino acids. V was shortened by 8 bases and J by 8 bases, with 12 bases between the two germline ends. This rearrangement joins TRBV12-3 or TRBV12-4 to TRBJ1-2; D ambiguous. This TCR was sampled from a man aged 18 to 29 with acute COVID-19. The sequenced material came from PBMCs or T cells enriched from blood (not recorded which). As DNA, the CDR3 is TGTGCCAGCCGGTCGGGAGGAGGCTACACCTTC. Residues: CASRSGGGYTF.